This TCR beta chain comes out of a study of naive and memory T cell subsets. Overall study findings and caveats: In naive cells, over 95% of TCR sequences were seen only once. Especially in CD8 cells, naive repertoires contained a few larger clonotypes, possibly CD45RA-re-expressing memory cells. RNA-based TCR counts may shift with T cell activation and differentiation.

The beta constant-region primer was an equimolar mix of two oligonucleotides covering TRBC1 and TRBC2. The ligated cDNA underwent four PCR rounds using SP2 and nested alpha and beta constant-region primers. TCRdb used MiXCR to reprocess the UMI-ligation and nested PCR reads, holding one entry per CDR3 protein. The profile shows approximately 150,000 distinct CDR3 sequences, approximately 18% of them singletons. A remark on this clonotype: Its antigen is not known.

Germline V gene data show CDR1 as SGHTA and CDR2 as FQGNSA. The CDR3 runs to 16 residues. V lost 5 bases to trimming and J lost 4 bases, with 18 bases between them. Four subsets defined by CD45RA and CD27 were sorted after CD3, CD4, CD8 and live/dead staining. Material for sequencing was naive CD8+ T cells from blood. This receptor was identified in a human donor in good health. The chain joins TRBV7-2 to TRBJ1-5; TRBD1 is a possible D gene (6 bases). CDR3 bases: TGTGCCAGCAGCACCACAGGGTTCTTTCATAATCAGCCCCAGCATTTT. This sequence encodes CASSTTGFFHNQPQHF.